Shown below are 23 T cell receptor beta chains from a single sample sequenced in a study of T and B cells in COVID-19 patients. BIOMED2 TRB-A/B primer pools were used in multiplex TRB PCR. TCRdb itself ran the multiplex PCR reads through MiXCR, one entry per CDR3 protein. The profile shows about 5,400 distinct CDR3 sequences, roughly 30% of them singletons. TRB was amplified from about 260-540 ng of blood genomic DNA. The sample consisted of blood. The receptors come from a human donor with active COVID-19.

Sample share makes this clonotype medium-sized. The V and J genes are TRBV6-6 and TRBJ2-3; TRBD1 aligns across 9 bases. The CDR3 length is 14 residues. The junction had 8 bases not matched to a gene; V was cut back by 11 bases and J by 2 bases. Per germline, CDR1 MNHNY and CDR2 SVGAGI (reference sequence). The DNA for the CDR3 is TGTGCCCATGCCGGGACAGGGCTCACAGATACGCAGTATTTT. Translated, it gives CAHAGTGLTDTQYF.

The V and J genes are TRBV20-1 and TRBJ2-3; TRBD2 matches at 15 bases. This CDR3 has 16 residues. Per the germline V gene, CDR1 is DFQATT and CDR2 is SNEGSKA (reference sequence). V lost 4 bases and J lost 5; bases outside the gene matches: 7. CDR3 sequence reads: CSATPRGLAGGDTQYF. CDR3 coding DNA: TGCAGTGCTACCCCTAGGGGACTAGCGGGAGGAGATACGCAGTATTTT.

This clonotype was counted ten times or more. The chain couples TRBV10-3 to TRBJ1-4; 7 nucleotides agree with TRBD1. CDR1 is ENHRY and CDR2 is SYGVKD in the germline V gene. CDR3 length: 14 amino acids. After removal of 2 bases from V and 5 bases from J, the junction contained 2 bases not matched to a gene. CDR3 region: CAISEGTANEKLFF. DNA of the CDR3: TGTGCCATCAGTGAGGGGACAGCGAATGAAAAACTGTTTTTT.

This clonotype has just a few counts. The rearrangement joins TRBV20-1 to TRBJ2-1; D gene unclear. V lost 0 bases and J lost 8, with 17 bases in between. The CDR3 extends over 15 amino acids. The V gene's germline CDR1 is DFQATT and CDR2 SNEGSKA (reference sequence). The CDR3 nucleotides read TGCAGTGCTAGAGATCCCCCCGTAAACCGCGATGAGCAGTTCTTC. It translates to CSARDPPVNRDEQFF.

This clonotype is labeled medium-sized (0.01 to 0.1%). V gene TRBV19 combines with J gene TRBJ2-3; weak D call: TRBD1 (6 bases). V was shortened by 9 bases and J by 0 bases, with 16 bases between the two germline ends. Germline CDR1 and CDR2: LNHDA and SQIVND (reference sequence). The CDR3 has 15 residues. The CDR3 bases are TGTGCCAGCGGGCACCAAGGGGGTAGCACAGATACGCAGTATTTT. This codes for CASGHQGGSTDTQYF. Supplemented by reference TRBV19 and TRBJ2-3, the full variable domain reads DGGITQSPKYLFRKEGQNVTLSCEQNLNHDAMYWYRQDPGQGLRLIYYSQIVNDFQKGDIAEGYSVSREKKESFPLTVTSAQKNPTAFYLCASGHQGGSTDTQYFGPGTRLTVL.

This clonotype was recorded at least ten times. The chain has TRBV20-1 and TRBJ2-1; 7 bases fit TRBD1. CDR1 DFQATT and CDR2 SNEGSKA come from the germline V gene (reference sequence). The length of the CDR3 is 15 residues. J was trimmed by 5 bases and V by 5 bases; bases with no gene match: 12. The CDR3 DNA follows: TGCAGTGCTTCAACTGACAGGGACACGGACAATGAGCAGTTCTTC. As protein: CSASTDRDTDNEQFF.

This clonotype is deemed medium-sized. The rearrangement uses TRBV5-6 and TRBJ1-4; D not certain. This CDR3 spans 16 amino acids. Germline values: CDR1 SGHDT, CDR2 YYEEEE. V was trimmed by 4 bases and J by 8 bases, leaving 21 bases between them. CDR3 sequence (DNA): TGTGCCAGCAGCGAAGGAGGAGGCGCAGATCAGGAAAAACTGTTTTTT. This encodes CASSEGGGADQEKLFF.

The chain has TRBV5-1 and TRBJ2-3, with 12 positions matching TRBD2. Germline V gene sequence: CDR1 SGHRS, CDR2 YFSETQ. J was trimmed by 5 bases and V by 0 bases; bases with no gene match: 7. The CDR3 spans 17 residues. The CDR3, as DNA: TGCGCCAGCAGCTTGGCTCTGACTAGCGGGAGTGGAGATACGCAGTATTTT. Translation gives CASSLALTSGSGDTQYF.

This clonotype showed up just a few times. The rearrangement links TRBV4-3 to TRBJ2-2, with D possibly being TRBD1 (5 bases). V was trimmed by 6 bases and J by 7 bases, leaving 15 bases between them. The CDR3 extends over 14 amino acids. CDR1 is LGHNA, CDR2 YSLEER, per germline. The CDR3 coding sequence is TGCGCCAGCAGTTTAACAGGTTCGAACGGGGAGCTGTTTTTT. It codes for CASSLTGSNGELFF.

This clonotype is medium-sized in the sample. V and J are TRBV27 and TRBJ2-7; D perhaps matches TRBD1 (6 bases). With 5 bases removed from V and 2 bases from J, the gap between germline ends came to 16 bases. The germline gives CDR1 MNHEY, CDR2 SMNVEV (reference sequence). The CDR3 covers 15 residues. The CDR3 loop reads CASSVTDSEAYEQYF. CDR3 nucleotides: TGTGCCAGCAGTGTGACGGACAGCGAGGCCTACGAGCAGTACTTC.

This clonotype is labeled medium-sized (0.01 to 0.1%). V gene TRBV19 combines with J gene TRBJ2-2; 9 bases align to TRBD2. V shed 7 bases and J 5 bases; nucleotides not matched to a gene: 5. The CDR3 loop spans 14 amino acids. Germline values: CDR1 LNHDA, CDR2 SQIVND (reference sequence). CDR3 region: CASIGTSYTGELFF. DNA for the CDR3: TGTGCCAGTATAGGGACTAGCTATACCGGGGAGCTGTTTTTT. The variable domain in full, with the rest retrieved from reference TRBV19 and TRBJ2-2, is DGGITQSPKYLFRKEGQNVTLSCEQNLNHDAMYWYRQDPGQGLRLIYYSQIVNDFQKGDIAEGYSVSREKKESFPLTVTSAQKNPTAFYLCASIGTSYTGELFFGEGSRLTVL.

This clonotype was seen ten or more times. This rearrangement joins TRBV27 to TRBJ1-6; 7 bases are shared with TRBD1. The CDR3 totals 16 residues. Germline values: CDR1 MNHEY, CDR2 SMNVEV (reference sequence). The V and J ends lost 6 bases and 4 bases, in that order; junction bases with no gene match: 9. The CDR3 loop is CASRSNRGAYNSPLHF. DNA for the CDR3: TGTGCCAGCAGAAGTAACAGGGGCGCTTATAATTCACCCCTCCACTTT.

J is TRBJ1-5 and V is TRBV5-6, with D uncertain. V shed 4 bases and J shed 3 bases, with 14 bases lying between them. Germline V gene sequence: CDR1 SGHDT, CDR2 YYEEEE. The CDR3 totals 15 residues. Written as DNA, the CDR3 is TGTGCCAGCAGCGATGACGGACGGTACAATCAGCCCCAGCATTTT. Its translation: CASSDDGRYNQPQHF.

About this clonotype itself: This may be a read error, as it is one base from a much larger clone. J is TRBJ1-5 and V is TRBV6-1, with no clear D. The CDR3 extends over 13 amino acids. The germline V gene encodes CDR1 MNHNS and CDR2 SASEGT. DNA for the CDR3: TGTGACAGCACGGAAGGGAGGAATCAGCCCCAGCATTTT. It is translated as CDSTEGRNQPQHF.

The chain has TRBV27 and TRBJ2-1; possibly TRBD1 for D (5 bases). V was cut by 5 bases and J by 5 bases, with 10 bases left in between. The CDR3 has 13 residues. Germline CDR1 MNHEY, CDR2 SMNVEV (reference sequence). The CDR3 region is CASSPGSHNEQFF. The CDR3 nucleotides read TGTGCCAGCAGTCCAGGGTCCCACAATGAGCAGTTCTTC.

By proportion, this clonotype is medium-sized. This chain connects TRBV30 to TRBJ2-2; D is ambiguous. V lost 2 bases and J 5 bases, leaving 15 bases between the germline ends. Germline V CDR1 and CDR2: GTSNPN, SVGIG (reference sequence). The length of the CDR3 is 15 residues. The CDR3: CAWSYGPERTGELFF. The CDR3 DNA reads TGTGCCTGGAGTTACGGGCCTGAGAGGACCGGGGAGCTGTTTTTT. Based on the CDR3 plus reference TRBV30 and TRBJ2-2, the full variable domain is SQTIHQWPATLVQPVGSPLSLECTVEGTSNPNLYWYRQAAGRGLQLLFYSVGIGQISSEVPQNLSASRPQDRQFILSSKKLLLSDSGFYLCAWSYGPERTGELFFGEGSRLTVL.

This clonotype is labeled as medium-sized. This chain's CDR3 is CASKQAGTQETQYF. The CDR3 nucleotides are TGTGCCAGCAAACAGGCGGGAACCCAAGAGACCCAGTACTTC. V gene TRBV6-5 combines with J gene TRBJ2-5, with D tentatively TRBD2 (6 bases). This CDR3 has 14 residues. V dropped 7 bases and J dropped 1 base, with 13 bases sitting between them. Germline-derived CDR1 and CDR2 are MNHEY and SVGAGI.

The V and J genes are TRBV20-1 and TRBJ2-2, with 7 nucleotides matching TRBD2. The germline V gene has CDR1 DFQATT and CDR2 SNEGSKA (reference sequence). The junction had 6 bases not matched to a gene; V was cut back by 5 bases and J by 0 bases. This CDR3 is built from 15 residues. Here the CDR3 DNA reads TGCAGTGCTCCCAGACTAGCCCCGAACACCGGGGAGCTGTTTTTT. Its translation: CSAPRLAPNTGELFF.

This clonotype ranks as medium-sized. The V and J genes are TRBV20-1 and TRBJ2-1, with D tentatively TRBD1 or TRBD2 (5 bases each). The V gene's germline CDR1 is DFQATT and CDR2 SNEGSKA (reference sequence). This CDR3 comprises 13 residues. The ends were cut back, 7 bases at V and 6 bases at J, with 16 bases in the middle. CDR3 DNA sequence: TGCAGTGGAAACGGGGACGGGCGCAATGAGCAGTTCTTC. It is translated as CSGNGDGRNEQFF.

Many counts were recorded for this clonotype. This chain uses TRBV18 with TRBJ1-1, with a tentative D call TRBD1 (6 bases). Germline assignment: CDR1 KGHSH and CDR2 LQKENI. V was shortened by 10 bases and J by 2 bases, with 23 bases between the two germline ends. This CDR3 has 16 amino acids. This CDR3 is CATSWSLTGDNTEAFF. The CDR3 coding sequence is TGTGCCACCTCCTGGTCTTTGACAGGAGATAACACTGAAGCTTTCTTT.

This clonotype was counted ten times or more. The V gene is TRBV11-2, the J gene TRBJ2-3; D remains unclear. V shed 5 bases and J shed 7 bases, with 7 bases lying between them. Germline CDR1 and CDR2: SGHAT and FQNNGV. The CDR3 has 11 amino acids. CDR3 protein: CASSDTYTQYF. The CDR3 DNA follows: TGTGCCAGCAGCGATACATATACGCAGTATTTT.

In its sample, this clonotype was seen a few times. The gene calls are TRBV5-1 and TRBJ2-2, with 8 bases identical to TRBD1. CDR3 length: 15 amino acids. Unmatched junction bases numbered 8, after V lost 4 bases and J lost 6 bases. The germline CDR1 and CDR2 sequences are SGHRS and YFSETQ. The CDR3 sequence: CASSLGQGSSGELFF. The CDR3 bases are TGCGCCAGCAGCCTAGGACAGGGATCGTCCGGGGAGCTGTTTTTT.

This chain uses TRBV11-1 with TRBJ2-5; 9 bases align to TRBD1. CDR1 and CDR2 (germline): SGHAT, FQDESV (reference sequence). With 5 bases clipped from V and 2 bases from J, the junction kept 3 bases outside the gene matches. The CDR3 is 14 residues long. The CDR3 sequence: CASSAGQGQETQYF. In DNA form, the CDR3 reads TGTGCCAGCAGCGCGGGACAGGGACAAGAGACCCAGTACTTC. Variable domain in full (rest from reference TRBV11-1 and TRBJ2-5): EAEVAQSPRYKITEKSQAVAFWCDPISGHATLYWYRQILGQGPELLVQFQDESVVDDSQLPKDRFSAERLKGVDSTLKIQPAELGDSAMYLCASSAGQGQETQYFGPGTRLLVL.